This T cell receptor (beta chain) was recorded in a study of T cells in Graves' hyperthyroidism and ophthalmopathy. Germline V gene sequence: CDR1 ENHRY, CDR2 SYGVKD. The CDR3 sequence is 12 residues long. The ends were cut back, 7 bases at V and 6 bases at J, with 13 bases in the middle. What was amplified from RNA transcripts were TCR beta CDR3 regions. TCR CDR3 underwent first-round RT-PCR with the HTBI primer set. TCRdb re-called the multiplex PCR reads through MiXCR, storing one row per CDR3 protein. This sample has some 500,000 distinct CDR3 sequences, with roughly 25% found just once. This clonotype was seen repeatedly, ten times or more.

Sequenced sample: blood. The chain combines TRBV10-3 with TRBJ2-7; TRBD1 or TRBD2 may be the D gene (7 bases each). The receptor comes from a woman in her 30s with Graves' ophthalmopathy. CDR3 sequence reads: CAITQGGGEQYF. The CDR3 DNA is TGTGCCATCACCCAGGGGGGGGGCGAGCAGTACTTC.